This record covers a single TCR beta chain. No cognate antigen has been identified for it. No base quality values were provided; no much bigger clone lies one nucleotide off. The sample originates from a study of T cells in Graves' hyperthyroidism and ophthalmopathy (dated by TCRdb to the late 2010s). Regarding the study in general: Peripheral blood was sampled at the time of initial diagnosis, prior to any treatment. TCR V-J signatures able to tell the groups apart were searched for in a discovery cohort of 90 to 100 patients, of whom 43 had Graves' ophthalmopathy and under 65 had stable Graves' hyperthyroidism. Whether ophthalmopathy could be predicted prospectively was tested in an independent validation cohort made up of roughly 20 hyperthyroidism patients plus 17 patients who later progressed to ophthalmopathy. The approximately 98 discovery patients were randomly divided into training and test sets at a 7:3 ratio. Thyroid tissue and blood T-cell repertoires from six Graves' hyperthyroidism patients were also compared in the study. Once sampling was done, hyperthyroidism patients were given methimazole at a starting dose of 30 mg daily, whereas ophthalmopathy patients were given high-dose intravenous methylprednisolone. According to the paper, TCR Vbeta CDR3 sequencing was carried out on 120 to 150 peripheral blood samples, which came from 40 to 45 ophthalmopathy, around 75 hyperthyroidism and roughly 17 progressor patients. What the research found in general, with its limitations: No statistical method was used to fix the sample size in advance, and group allocation was not hidden from the investigators. In cross-validation, a model built on a 13 V-J signature told ophthalmopathy apart from stable hyperthyroidism with just under 90% sensitivity and around 84% specificity, and in testing the same model reached 80%/75%. During validation, the model predicted progression to ophthalmopathy a median of about 5.9 months ahead of onset, with almost 71% sensitivity and about 72% specificity. Most expanded thyroid clonotypes (frequency above 0.001) were also detected in blood, suggesting blood repertoires may reflect thyroid immune responses.

The TCR beta CDR3 regions were amplified from the RNA transcripts. The TCR CDR3 was subjected to a first round of RT-PCR using the HTBI primer set and the Qiagen OneStep RT-PCR kit. A second multiplex PCR round built the libraries, followed by size selection and purification. The libraries were sequenced on an Illumina HiSeq2000 using paired-end 100 bp reads. The paper's data handling went like this. Raw data were processed with SOAPnuke, discarding reads with adapters, uncalled bases, mean Phred below 15, or no exact constant-primer or identifier match. High-quality paired reads were merged with COPE v1.2.5, and unique nucleotide sequences were defined as clonotypes. Clonotypes were aligned to IMGT TRBV, TRBD and TRBJ reference segments using MiTCR v1.1. Only V-J combinations with frequency above 0.0001, covering about 99% of repertoires, were analysed. A TCS score was defined as the ratio between F50 (clonal expansion) and ExV (chaos), using BLOSUM62-based TCRdist between CDR3 peptides within each V-J. Welch's t-statistics and random forest reduced 514 V-J features to 13, which were used in a naive Bayes classifier (R e1071). TCRdb handled the public reads itself, with Q25 trimming in fastp and clone calling in MiXCR, and kept productive beta chains. CDR3 protein sequences are deduplicated, and each keeps its most common genes and DNA. None of the V and J calls come from the authors' own analysis; TCRdb made them. The sample records 500,000 to 650,000 distinct CDR3 sequences, approximately 15% of which are singletons. The ten most abundant clones make up around 13% of the sample.

Its CDR3 holds 16 amino acids, cysteine through phenylalanine. This entry keeps only the CDR3 DNA: 48 bases, framed from base 1. The germline V gene (reference sequence) yields SEHNR for CDR1 and FQNEAQ for CDR2. V is cut by 5 bases and J by 6 bases, and the space between the germline ends is 20 bases. Ophthalmopathy patients had moderately to severely active disease, Clinical Activity Score of at least 3, NOSPECS grade of at least 4, and duration under 3 months. Patients with uncontrolled infections, other autoimmune diseases, pregnancy or lactation were excluded. Diagnoses were established on the basis of clinical symptoms, serum thyroxine and TRAb, thyroid ultrasound, and orbital computed tomography. PBMCs were separated from 10 ml of fresh peripheral blood using Ficoll-Paque density gradient centrifugation. Trizol reagent was used to extract total RNA, and RNA quality was then checked on an Agilent 2100 Bioanalyzer.

The sample comprised blood. The sequence came from a woman aged 45 to 65 with Graves' ophthalmopathy. This sequence uses TRBV7-9 and TRBJ2-1, with a tentative D gene TRBD2 over 6 matching bases. The DNA sequence reads TGTGCCAGCAGCCTACCGGGACTGTCTCGTAGCAATGAGCAGTTCTTC. Translation gives CASSLPGLSRSNEQFF.